The present T cell receptor beta chain was sequenced within a study of Ad26.COV2.S vaccination and SARS-CoV-2 variants (dated by TCRdb to about 2021). General notes on the study: Donors in the vaccine arm were drawn from COV1001, a multicentre, randomized, double-blind, placebo-controlled phase I-IIa trial testing Ad26.COV2.S in healthy adults. Ad26.COV2.S was administered intramuscularly at 5 x 10^10 or 1 x 10^11 viral particles, either as a single shot or as two shots given 56 days apart. The specificity and breadth of SARS-CoV-2-reactive T cell receptors after Ad26.COV2.S vaccination were assessed by TCRbeta repertoire sequencing. The TCR-sequenced set comprised approximately 32 samples: 19 Ad26.COV2.S vaccine recipients, 5 placebo recipients and 8 SARS-CoV-2 convalescent individuals. Trial participants were randomized into five groups of five: low-dose or high-dose Ad26.COV2.S given once or twice, or placebo on both occasions. Investigators remained blinded to trial group allocation during experiments and outcome assessment. Study-wide conclusions, independent of this receptor: The authors noted that the TCR breadth and depth analyses may have underestimated total T cell responses. Higher spike-specific TCR breadth was observed in Ad26.COV2.S recipients than in placebo recipients (P = 0.0014). Non-spike TCR breadth was comparable between vaccine and placebo recipients, consistent with the vaccine containing only spike. After vaccination, spike-specific CD8+ and CD4+ T cell responses were reported to show substantial breadth. The study was not powered for comparison of responses between vaccine doses or regimens.

To note about this clone: No antigen is known for it. Base qualities were left out, and no much larger clone turns up one base away. Other DNA variants within this sample encode the same CDR3.

Unmatched junction bases come to 0, with V trimmed by 0 bases and J by 1 base. The germline V gene supplies CDR1 SGHRS and CDR2 YFSETQ. The CDR3 starts with the cysteine, ends with the phenylalanine, and has 16 residues. The retained sequence is limited to the CDR3, 48 bases, with the frame set at the first base. This sample's treatment or condition label indicates: about 20 received Ad26.COV2.S at low or high dose, single or two shots; about 5 received placebo; per-sample allocation not given. Repertoires of vaccine and placebo recipients were sequenced from samples collected on day 63 after the first injection. In Cohort 1b, about 25 adults aged 18-55 years were enrolled at a single site in Boston, USA, between 29 July and 7 August 2020. Ad26.COV2.S was a replication-incompetent adenovirus type 26 vector expressing a prefusion-stabilized SARS-CoV-2 spike protein from the original Wuhan strain.

The immunoSEQ Assay was the method used to sequence TCRbeta CDR3 regions. After extraction, genomic DNA underwent amplification by bias-controlled multiplex PCR, followed by high-throughput sequencing. Turning to the authors' computational methods: To quantify the absolute abundance of every unique TCRbeta CDR3 region, sequences were collapsed and filtered. T cell fraction was estimated by normalization of TCRbeta template counts to usable DNA, with usable DNA being measured through amplification of reference genes present in all nucleated cells. Repertoire TCRs were annotated as SARS-CoV-2-specific by exact matching of V gene, CDR3 amino acid sequence and J gene to a known reactive TCR set. The reference SARS-CoV-2 TCR set came from MIRA and was filtered for enrichment in COVID-19-positive ImmuneCODE repertoires, removing public or cross-reactive TCRs. Drawing on the MIRA antigens, annotated TCRs were analysed further at the level of specific ORF or position within ORF. Breadth was defined as annotated unique rearrangements over total unique productive rearrangements; depth was the summed frequency of those rearrangements. Two-sided Wilcoxon rank-sum tests were used to compare TCR breadth between groups. TCRdb carries this immuneACCESS record with in-frame sequences only. Its versions omit some clonotypes, under half of them owing to an unresolved V gene in the studies checked, with the rest unexplained. V, J and clone size reflect that table, while D and trimming were determined from the DNA. The sample has some 300,000 clones on record, about 82% of them singletons. 1.9% of the sample belongs to the ten largest clones.

The source is a person between 18 and 65 years old who received the Ad26.COV2.S COVID-19 vaccine or a placebo. In this chain, TRBV5-1 is recombined with TRBJ2-5, and 13 bases in between align with TRBD2. The sequencing here drew on peripheral blood, taken in a trial of Ad26.COV2.S vaccine versus placebo. Read as DNA, the sequence is TGCGCCAGCAGCTTGGGACTAGCGGGGGGCCAAGAGACCCAGTACTTC. Its protein reads: CASSLGLAGGQETQYF.